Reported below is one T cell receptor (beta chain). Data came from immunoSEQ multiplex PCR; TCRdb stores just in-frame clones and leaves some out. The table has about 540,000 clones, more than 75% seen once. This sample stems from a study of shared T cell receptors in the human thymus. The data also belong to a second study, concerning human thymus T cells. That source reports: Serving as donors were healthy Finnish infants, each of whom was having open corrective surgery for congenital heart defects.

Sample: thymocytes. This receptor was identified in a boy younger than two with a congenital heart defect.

CDR3 nucleotide sequence: TGTGCCAGCAGTCCAGTTCTGGGCAACACTGAAGCTTTCTTT. It encodes CASSPVLGNTEAFF. The rearrangement links TRBV27 to TRBJ1-1; no firm D call. Germline V lookup: CDR1 MNHEY, CDR2 SMNVEV (reference sequence). The CDR3 loop spans 14 amino acids. Trimming took 5 bases from V and 2 from J, leaving 12 bases between them.